These 27 T cell receptor beta chains were sequenced from one sample in a study of CD8+CD57+ T cells in acquired aplastic anemia listed by TCRdb under 2018. The sequencer listed for this sample is Illumina HiSeq 2000. Genomic DNA served as template for TCR beta VDJ combination and CDR3 sequence profiling. Clones were called with MiXCR by TCRdb after fastp trimmed the public reads at Q25, and only in-frame beta chains were retained. Rows merge per CDR3 protein into single entries with the most common DNA and genes. This sample holds roughly 200,000 distinct CDR3 sequences; 50% to 70% were observed only once. Jointly, the top ten make up roughly 62% of the sample. Flow cytometry had shown CD8+CD57+ cell expansion in the patients selected for sequencing. The sequenced material came from sorted CD4+, CD8+, or CD8+CD57+ T cells (not recorded which) from PBMCs. These receptors all stem from a human donor with aplastic anemia.

V gene TRBV10-1 combines with J gene TRBJ1-1; D uncertain. Germline V gene lookup returns CDR1 WNHNN and CDR2 SYGVQD (reference sequence). Trimming removed 2 bases from V and 5 bases from J, with 18 bases in between. CDR3 length: 16 residues. CDR3 nucleotide sequence: TGCGCCAGCAGTGAGAGGTATCGGGTTAGGTGGACTGAAGCTTTCTTT. Amino acid sequence: CASSERYRVRWTEAFF.

A few counts support this clonotype. The chain carries TRBV12-3 or TRBV12-4 and TRBJ1-1, with 9 bases aligning to TRBD1. Germline trimming cut 10 bases from V and 4 bases from J; bases unmatched to any gene: 7. The CDR3 covers 13 residues. For the CDR3, the DNA is TGTGCCACCGGGACAGGGAAGATCACTGAAGCTTTCTTT. This codes for CATGTGKITEAFF.

The chain uses TRBV7-9 and TRBJ2-3, with TRBD2 matching over 9 bases. The CDR3 sequence is 14 residues long. The germline gives CDR1 SEHNR, CDR2 FQNEAQ (reference sequence). The V gene end was trimmed by 8 bases and the J gene end by 7 bases; junction bases not matched to a gene: 10. This CDR3 is CASVPGTSRYTQYF. In DNA form, the CDR3 reads TGTGCCAGCGTACCCGGGACTAGCCGATATACGCAGTATTTT.

This clonotype was seen at least ten times. The chain combines TRBV3-1 with TRBJ2-3; 11 bases agree with TRBD2. This CDR3 is 16 amino acids long. Germline CDR1 LGHDT, CDR2 YNNKEL (reference sequence). V was pared by 1 base and J by 6 bases, with 6 bases of the junction left unmatched. CDR3 protein: CASSQVPSGGFDTQYF. The CDR3 nucleotides read TGTGCCAGCAGCCAAGTGCCTAGCGGGGGGTTTGATACGCAGTATTTT.

In its sample, this clonotype was seen once. The genes are TRBV10-3 and TRBJ2-3; 11 bases are shared with TRBD2. Germline V gene data show CDR1 as ENHRY and CDR2 as SYGVKD. This CDR3 region has 14 residues. Trimming at V came to 11 bases and at J to 1 base, leaving 5 bases not matched to a gene. The CDR3 region is CASTTSGGTDTQYF. The CDR3 region has the DNA TGTGCCTCTACGACTAGCGGGGGCACAGATACGCAGTATTTT.

The V gene is TRBV5-1, the J gene TRBJ1-5; D remains unclear. The CDR3 is made up of 13 amino acids. Germline V gene lookup returns CDR1 SGHRS and CDR2 YFSETQ. V gave up 4 bases and J gave up 6 bases, with 11 bases separating them. The CDR3 reads CASSASRSQPQHF. The CDR3 DNA is TGCGCCAGCAGCGCATCCAGGAGTCAGCCCCAGCATTTT. The variable domain in full, completed from reference TRBV5-1 and TRBJ1-5, reads KAGVTQTPRYLIKTRGQQVTLSCSPISGHRSVSWYQQTPGQGLQFLFEYFSETQRNKGNFPGRFSGRQFSNSRSEMNVSTLELGDSALYLCASSASRSQPQHFGDGTRLSIL.

The chain has TRBV15 and TRBJ1-3; D remains unclear. The CDR3 has 15 amino acids. Trimming shortened V by 0 bases and J by 8 bases, and 14 bases separated the two germline ends. Germline V gene sequence: CDR1 LNHNV, CDR2 YYDKDF (reference sequence). The CDR3 sequence: CATSRDRVGGDTIYF. The CDR3 DNA reads as TGTGCCACCAGCAGAGATAGGGTGGGCGGTGACACCATATATTTT.

The chain carries TRBV10-3 and TRBJ2-3; 8 bases fit TRBD1. Germline V gene lookup returns CDR1 ENHRY and CDR2 SYGVKD. The CDR3 is made up of 15 amino acids. The V gene end was trimmed by 1 base and the J gene end by 11 bases; junction bases not matched to a gene: 11. As DNA, the CDR3 is TGTGCCATCAGTGAGTGGGGACAGGCCGACAATGAGCAGTATTTT. Amino acid sequence: CAISEWGQADNEQYF.

V is TRBV15 and J is TRBJ2-5; a possible D gene is TRBD2 (5 bases). The ends were cut back, 2 bases at V and 2 bases at J, with 12 bases in the middle. Germline lookup yields CDR1 LNHNV and CDR2 YYDKDF (reference sequence). CDR3 length: 15 residues. CDR3 DNA sequence: TGTGCCACCAGCAGAACCCGGGGAGTACAAGAGACCCAGTACTTC. Its translation: CATSRTRGVQETQYF.

The chain couples TRBV11-1 to TRBJ2-2, with 10 positions matching TRBD2. The V and J ends lost 1 base and 6 bases, in that order; junction bases with no gene match: 5. The germline gives CDR1 SGHAT, CDR2 FQDESV (reference sequence). The CDR3 is 16 amino acids. CDR3 sequence reads: CASSLGVAGGSGELFF. CDR3 DNA sequence: TGTGCCAGCAGCTTAGGGGTAGCGGGAGGTTCCGGGGAGCTGTTTTTT.

The sample holds one count of this clonotype. V and J are TRBV7-2 and TRBJ2-1; possibly TRBD1 or TRBD2 for D (6 bases each). This CDR3 is 17 amino acids long. Germline CDR1 reads SGHTA; CDR2 reads FQGNSA. Trimming removed 5 bases at V and 2 bases at J, with 19 bases between. In DNA, the CDR3 is TGTGCCAGCAGCCCGGGGGCACAGGGCGGCCCCTACAATGAGCAGTTCTTC. This codes for CASSPGAQGGPYNEQFF.

The CDR3 DNA reads as TGTGCCAGCAGCTTAATGGCACTTGGAGAGACCCAGTACTTC. It codes for CASSLMALGETQYF. V gene TRBV7-9 combines with J gene TRBJ2-5; no reliable D call. CDR1 is SEHNR, CDR2 FQNEAQ, per germline (reference sequence). The CDR3 length is 14 residues. V was cut by 2 bases and J by 4 bases, with 11 bases left in between.

This clonotype was recorded only once. This chain links TRBV29-1 with TRBJ1-2; tentative D call: TRBD1 (6 bases). V was shortened by 7 bases and J by 8 bases, with 17 bases between the two germline ends. This CDR3 spans 12 amino acids. From germline, CDR1 is SQVTM and CDR2 ANQGSEA. The DNA for the CDR3 is TGCAGCGCTGGACAGTTCATGGGAGGCTACACCTTC. It translates to CSAGQFMGGYTF.

This clonotype has just a few counts. This rearrangement joins TRBV15 to TRBJ2-5, with no clear D. This CDR3 spans 13 amino acids. The V end was cut by 0 bases, the J end by 5 bases, with 7 bases between. Per the germline V gene, CDR1 is LNHNV and CDR2 is YYDKDF (reference sequence). The CDR3 reads CATSRDEKETQYF. CDR3 in DNA: TGTGCCACCAGCAGAGACGAAAAGGAGACCCAGTACTTC.

The sample holds many counts of this clonotype. The chain is built from TRBV6-6 and TRBJ2-3; D not certain. Germline V CDR1 and CDR2: MNHNY, SVGAGI (reference sequence). CDR3 length equals 15 residues. V lost 3 bases and J 4 bases, leaving 14 bases between the germline ends. The CDR3 is CASSYSRPGADTQYF. The CDR3 bases are TGTGCCAGCAGTTATTCTCGACCTGGAGCAGATACGCAGTATTTT.

V and J are TRBV19 and TRBJ2-1; 8 bases fit TRBD2. Per the germline V gene, CDR1 is LNHDA and CDR2 is SQIVND (reference sequence). J was trimmed by 10 bases and V by 5 bases; bases with no gene match: 10. This CDR3 spans 14 amino acids. The CDR3 sequence: CASSPSTSVVEQFF. In DNA, the CDR3 is TGTGCCAGTAGTCCTTCGACTAGCGTAGTCGAGCAGTTCTTC.

This clonotype has a count of ten or more. The chain uses TRBV24-1 and TRBJ1-3, with 8 bases aligning to TRBD1. V dropped 3 bases and J dropped 2; count of bases not matched to a gene: 5. The CDR3 loop spans 16 amino acids. Germline CDR1 is KGHDR and CDR2 is SFDVKD. CDR3 loop: CATSDPLTGAGNTIYF. CDR3 bases: TGTGCCACCAGTGATCCGCTGACAGGGGCTGGAAACACCATATATTTT.

This clonotype was picked up a small number of times. The J gene is TRBJ2-2, the V gene TRBV7-8, with D possibly called TRBD1 or TRBD2 (5 bases each). This CDR3 has 18 amino acids. Germline values: CDR1 SGHVS, CDR2 FQNEAQ. V gave up 8 bases and J gave up 0 bases, with 22 bases separating them. CDR3 residues: CASSRKGPASSNTGELFF. In nucleotides, the CDR3 is TGTGCCAGCTCACGAAAGGGACCGGCCTCCTCGAACACCGGGGAGCTGTTTTTT.

This clonotype occurred once. The chain carries TRBV7-9 and TRBJ2-5; tentatively, D is TRBD1 or TRBD2 (6 bases each). CDR3 size: 14 residues. The V end was cut by 1 base, the J end by 13 bases, with 19 bases between. Per germline, CDR1 SEHNR and CDR2 FQNEAQ (reference sequence). CDR3 loop: CASSLDESGDTAYF. CDR3 in DNA: TGTGCCAGCAGCTTAGATGAGTCGGGGGACACCGCGTACTTC.

The V gene is TRBV25-1, the J gene TRBJ1-2; TRBD1 matches at 8 bases. The germline CDR1 and CDR2 sequences are MGHDK and SYGVNS. The CDR3 extends over 17 amino acids. After removal of 0 bases from V and 3 bases from J, the junction contained 9 bases not matched to a gene. The CDR3 sequence is CASSEYHRTGLDYGYTF. For the CDR3, the DNA is TGTGCCAGCAGTGAATATCATCGGACAGGGTTGGACTATGGCTACACCTTC.

This clonotype was picked up one time. The chain links TRBV7-2 to TRBJ2-7; 9 nucleotides match TRBD1. The ends lost 10 bases at V and 6 bases at J; junction bases unmatched: 13. CDR1 is SGHTA, CDR2 FQGNSA, per germline. The CDR3 is 14 residues long. CDR3 sequence reads: CATEGRTGVGEQYF. The CDR3 DNA is TGTGCCACAGAAGGCCGGACAGGGGTTGGCGAGCAGTACTTC.

The chain is built from TRBV20-1 and TRBJ2-3; 7 nucleotides agree with TRBD2. CDR1 DFQATT and CDR2 SNEGSKA come from the germline V gene (reference sequence). This CDR3 has 18 residues. V lost 3 bases to trimming and J lost 6 bases; unmatched junction nucleotides: 21. The CDR3 protein is CSASPGGGGMSHADTQYF. The CDR3 coding sequence is TGCAGTGCTAGTCCCGGTGGGGGAGGGATGTCACATGCGGATACGCAGTATTTT.

In the case of this clonotype: The junction departs from germline at one end; a sequencing error may be responsible. V is TRBV6-4 and J is TRBJ2-7; 11 bases match TRBD2. Germline V gives CDR1 MRHNA, CDR2 SNTAGT. The length of the CDR3 is 16 residues. The chain's CDR3 is CAISESLAGGRYEQYF. The CDR3, as DNA: TGTGCCATCAGTGAGTCCCTAGCGGGAGGAAGGTACGAGCAGTACTTC.

Details on this clonotype: The missing conserved phenylalanine or tryptophan at the end of this CDR3 makes a read error likely. The chain carries TRBV7-3 and TRBJ2-1; possible D gene TRBD2, 5 bases. Germline assignment: CDR1 SGHTA and CDR2 FQGTGA. The CDR3 is made up of 16 amino acids. Trimming pared 5 bases from V and 0 bases from J, leaving 14 bases between. CDR3: CASSPSAGNSYNEQFI. CDR3 coding DNA: TGTGCCAGCAGCCCGAGTGCCGGGAACTCCTACAATGAGCAGTTCATC.

The rearrangement joins TRBV6-4 to TRBJ2-3, with D possibly called TRBD1 or TRBD2 (5 bases each). V gave up 0 bases and J gave up 4 bases, with 14 bases separating them. Germline lookup yields CDR1 MRHNA and CDR2 SNTAGT. This CDR3 is 16 amino acids long. The CDR3 DNA sequence: TGTGCCAGCAGTGACTCCGGTGGGGGAGCGCCAGATACGCAGTATTTT. Its protein product is CASSDSGGGAPDTQYF.

This clonotype was detected only a few times. The rearrangement joins TRBV11-2 to TRBJ2-5, with TRBD2 matching over 13 bases. From germline, CDR1 is SGHAT and CDR2 FQNNGV. J gave up 5 bases and V 5 bases, and 8 bases lay outside the gene matches. The CDR3 has 16 residues. The CDR3 DNA follows: TGTGCCAGCAGCCTCACTAGCGGGGGGGGGCTTGAGACCCAGTACTTC. Translating it yields CASSLTSGGGLETQYF. Full variable domain (remainder filled in from reference TRBV11-2 and TRBJ2-5): EAGVAQSPRYKIIEKRQSVAFWCNPISGHATLYWYQQILGQGPKLLIQFQNNGVVDDSQLPKDRFSAERLKGVDSTLKIQPAKLEDSAVYLCASSLTSGGGLETQYFGPGTRLLVL.

In its sample, this clonotype was seen a few times. This rearrangement joins TRBV5-1 to TRBJ2-7; 7 bases line up with TRBD1. This CDR3 spans 12 amino acids. The germline V gene encodes CDR1 SGHRS and CDR2 YFSETQ. The ends lost 4 bases at V and 7 bases at J; junction bases unmatched: 5. The CDR3 protein is CASSPTGWEQYF. The DNA of the CDR3 is TGCGCCAGCAGCCCGACAGGGTGGGAGCAGTACTTC. The full variable domain, in which reference TRBV5-1 and TRBJ2-7 provide the parts outside the CDR3, is KAGVTQTPRYLIKTRGQQVTLSCSPISGHRSVSWYQQTPGQGLQFLFEYFSETQRNKGNFPGRFSGRQFSNSRSEMNVSTLELGDSALYLCASSPTGWEQYFGPGTRLTVT.